This T cell receptor (beta chain) stems from a study of blood T cell repertoires in COVID-19 (dated by TCRdb to 2020 to 2022). General notes on the study: Collaborator samples came from the United States, Italy and Spain and covered acute and convalescent phases of COVID-19. The material from the prospective study consisted of cDNA or gDNA derived from T cells, B-cell-depleted T cells, or PBMCs. Subjects who had been exposed to COVID-19, were actively infected with it, or had recovered from it provided the deeply sampled blood TCRbeta repertoires that made up the dataset. The repertoires were released in a freely available public database intended as a resource for research on the immune response to SARS-CoV-2. Samples came from the ongoing ImmuneRACE study (first 160 participants) plus 1,254 subjects from 6 global collaborators. Sample metadata almost always included a de-identified subject ID, COVID-19 status, age in years and sex. HLA class I and class II types, where available, came from metadata supplied by the sample provider rather than from assay-based typing.

A second Seattle source provided samples from volunteer blood donors who had recovered from COVID-19. The collaborating institutions used their own protocols to collect whole blood in K2EDTA tubes. For TCRbeta analysis, collaborator samples were shipped as frozen whole blood, as isolated PBMCs, or as DNA extracted from either sample type. On the study overall, not on this receptor specifically: The quantity of clinical and demographic metadata differed by source and by participant and was supplied without curation.

TCRbeta CDR3 regions were amplified from genomic DNA using the immunoSEQ Assay, a bias-controlled multiplex PCR. In the authors' own workflow: Nucleated cell counts per sample were estimated from amplification of reference gene primers within the assay. To quantify the absolute abundance of each unique TCRbeta CDR3 rearrangement, sequence reads were collapsed and filtered. For each sample, productive Simpson clonality was calculated as the square root of Simpson's diversity index over productive rearrangements. Drawn from immuneACCESS, this table holds only the in-frame rearrangements with V and J called that TCRdb kept. Clones are partly lost; checked studies trace under half to an unresolved V gene and leave the rest unexplained. V and J calls and clone size are copied from that table; D and trimming were computed from the DNA. The sample table records approximately 150,000 clones; around 86% of these occur just once. The ten largest make up roughly 37% of the sample.

With respect to this clone: This clone's antigen is unknown. No much larger clone exists at a distance of one base, and base qualities are not known.

CDR3 length: 18 amino acids, cysteine to phenylalanine. This entry keeps only the CDR3 DNA: 54 bases, framed from base 1. The germline V gene specifies SGHRS as CDR1 and YFSETQ as CDR2. Trimming removed 3 bases from V and 2 bases from J; the gene matches leave 8 bases unexplained. This sequence originates from a man aged 45-65 years who had recovered from COVID-19. This receptor chain uses TRBV5-1 and TRBJ2-6, and 10 junction bases match TRBD1. The sequenced material came from peripheral blood. This receptor has the CDR3 CASSSSGTGAPGANVLTF. The sequenced DNA: TGCGCCAGCAGCTCCAGCGGGACAGGGGCACCTGGGGCCAACGTCCTGACTTTC.